These 28 T cell receptor beta chains came from one sample sequenced in a study of control samples from healthy donors and cancer patients. Data came from immunoSEQ multiplex PCR; TCRdb stores just in-frame clones and leaves some out. The sample consists of 150,000 to 200,000 clones, roughly nine tenths of them appearing once. Sequences were obtained from blood. These receptors were taken from a man younger than 45 in good health.

V is TRBV6-5 and J is TRBJ1-2; the match to TRBD1 covers 8 bases. The V segment lost 2 bases and the J segment 6 bases; nucleotides outside the gene matches: 5. Germline CDR1 MNHEY, CDR2 SVGAGI. This CDR3 region has 14 residues. CDR3 region: CASSYSAGGDGYTF. DNA for the CDR3: TGTGCCAGCAGTTACAGCGCAGGGGGCGATGGCTACACCTTC.

This clone was detected once. The chain uses TRBV9 and TRBJ1-3; maybe TRBD1 (5 bases). CDR3 size: 14 residues. Trimming removed 4 bases at V and 2 bases at J, with 10 bases between. Germline values: CDR1 SGDLS, CDR2 YYNGEE. The CDR3 sequence: CASSRKGPGNTIYF. The CDR3 bases are TGTGCCAGCAGCCGGAAGGGGCCTGGAAACACCATATATTTT. Drawing the rest from reference TRBV9 and TRBJ1-3, the complete variable domain is DSGVTQTPKHLITATGQRVTLRCSPRSGDLSVYWYQQSLDQGLQFLIQYYNGEERAKGNILERFSAQQFPDLHSELNLSSLELGDSALYFCASSRKGPGNTIYFGEGSWLTVV.

The rearrangement links TRBV10-3 to TRBJ2-3; 15 bases map to TRBD2. This CDR3 is 15 amino acids long. Unmatched junction bases numbered 0, after V lost 0 bases and J lost 8 bases. Germline-derived CDR1 and CDR2 are ENHRY and SYGVKD. Here the CDR3 DNA reads TGTGCCATCAGTGAGTCGGGACTAGCGGGAGGTACGCAGTATTTT. This codes for CAISESGLAGGTQYF.

This sequence joins TRBV27 and TRBJ1-6, with D perhaps matching TRBD1 (5 bases). V dropped 8 bases and J dropped 9 bases, with 17 bases sitting between them. CDR1 and CDR2 from the germline V gene are MNHEY and SMNVEV (reference sequence). The CDR3 sequence is 14 residues long. DNA for the CDR3: TGTGCCAGCGTACGACAGTCAGGAGGTTCACCCCTCCACTTT. Translation gives CASVRQSGGSPLHF.

In this sample, this clone turned up a few times. V and J are TRBV11-2 and TRBJ2-2; D is unclear. This CDR3 is 14 amino acids long. Trimming took 3 bases from V and 3 from J, leaving 8 bases between them. The V gene's germline CDR1 is SGHAT and CDR2 FQNNGV. The CDR3 DNA reads TGTGCCAGCAGCTTTGGTGACTACACCGGGGAGCTGTTTTTT. It specifies CASSFGDYTGELFF.

The CDR3 DNA reads TGTGCCAGTTCATCACAGGGATATAACACTGAAGCTTTCTTT. This sequence encodes CASSSQGYNTEAFF. The chain is built from TRBV7-9 and TRBJ1-1, with TRBD1 as a possible D gene (6 bases). Per germline, CDR1 SEHNR and CDR2 FQNEAQ (reference sequence). Trimming left V 9 bases short and J 2 bases short, with 16 bases between. CDR3 length: 14 residues.

The chain recombines TRBV2 with TRBJ2-2; D call uncertain. With 0 bases removed from V and 3 bases from J, the gap between germline ends came to 5 bases. The CDR3 runs to 14 residues. Germline CDR1 SNHLY, CDR2 FYNNEI. The CDR3 sequence is CASSEALHTGELFF. CDR3 coding DNA: TGTGCCAGCAGTGAAGCGCTACACACCGGGGAGCTGTTTTTT.

This chain joins TRBV11-3 and TRBJ1-1; D possibly corresponds to TRBD1 (5 bases). CDR3 length: 13 residues. Germline V gene data show CDR1 as SGHNT and CDR2 as YENEEA. The germline V and J ends were trimmed by 5 bases and 2 bases, with 9 bases remaining between them. CDR3 DNA: TGTGCCAGCAGCCAACAGGTTAACACTGAAGCTTTCTTT. Protein sequence: CASSQQVNTEAFF.

This chain links TRBV30 with TRBJ2-3, with TRBD2 identical over 7 bases. CDR3 length: 15 residues. The V and J ends lost 5 bases and 3 bases, in that order; junction bases with no gene match: 11. Germline V gene lookup returns CDR1 GTSNPN and CDR2 SVGIG (reference sequence). This chain's CDR3 is CAWSGGGSWTDTQYF. CDR3 bases: TGTGCCTGGTCAGGAGGCGGGAGTTGGACAGATACGCAGTATTTT.

The chain uses TRBV7-9 and TRBJ2-1; TRBD2 matches 8 bases. The V gene end was trimmed by 6 bases and the J gene end by 4 bases; junction bases not matched to a gene: 5. CDR1 and CDR2 (germline): SEHNR, FQNEAQ (reference sequence). The CDR3 has 14 residues. The CDR3 sequence: CASRTSESYNEQFF. DNA for the CDR3: TGTGCCAGCAGGACTAGCGAGTCATACAATGAGCAGTTCTTC.

This clone occurred once. The rearrangement links TRBV5-1 to TRBJ1-1; 8 nucleotides align to TRBD1. The germline CDR1 and CDR2 sequences are SGHRS and YFSETQ. The CDR3 runs 15 residues. V lost 2 bases, J lost 4 bases, and 7 bases stayed unmatched. In DNA form, the CDR3 reads TGCGCCAGCAGCTTAAGCAGGGGGCAAGGCACTGAAGCTTTCTTT. It is translated as CASSLSRGQGTEAFF.

The chain links TRBV5-4 to TRBJ2-1; 9 bases are shared with TRBD2. After removal of 4 bases from V and 0 bases from J, the junction contained 8 bases not matched to a gene. This CDR3 has 17 amino acids. The germline V gene has CDR1 SGHNT and CDR2 YYREEE (reference sequence). This chain's CDR3 is CASSPGLARSSYNEQFF. CDR3 nucleotides: TGTGCCAGCAGCCCTGGACTAGCGCGGAGCTCCTACAATGAGCAGTTCTTC.

The rearrangement links TRBV5-1 to TRBJ1-4; 7 bases fit TRBD1. Germline V gene lookup returns CDR1 SGHRS and CDR2 YFSETQ. V lost 7 bases and J lost 5; bases outside the gene matches: 8. The CDR3 consists of 14 residues. DNA for the CDR3: TGCGCCAGCTCCCGGGACAGCATGAATGAAAAACTGTTTTTT. This codes for CASSRDSMNEKLFF.

This sequence joins TRBV11-2 and TRBJ1-2; D is perhaps TRBD1 (5 bases). Trimming left V 0 bases short and J 4 bases short, with 21 bases between. The CDR3 runs 18 residues. Germline lookup yields CDR1 SGHAT and CDR2 FQNNGV. CDR3 amino acids: CASSLDIPTATDSYGYTF. The CDR3 region has the DNA TGTGCCAGCAGCTTAGATATACCGACAGCTACTGATTCCTATGGCTACACCTTC. Based on the CDR3 plus reference TRBV11-2 and TRBJ1-2, the full variable domain is EAGVAQSPRYKIIEKRQSVAFWCNPISGHATLYWYQQILGQGPKLLIQFQNNGVVDDSQLPKDRFSAERLKGVDSTLKIQPAKLEDSAVYLCASSLDIPTATDSYGYTFGSGTRLTVV.

The rearrangement uses TRBV5-1 and TRBJ2-7, with a weak D call TRBD2 (5 bases). This CDR3 comprises 12 residues. The V end was cut by 0 bases, the J end by 5 bases, with 6 bases between. The germline gives CDR1 SGHRS, CDR2 YFSETQ. In DNA form, the CDR3 reads TGCGCCAGCAGCTTGGCCGGGGACGAGCAGTACTTC. It codes for CASSLAGDEQYF.

V is TRBV19 and J is TRBJ2-2; 7 nucleotides align to TRBD1. Trimming cost V 4 bases and J 1 base; bases outside gene matches: 6. The CDR3 loop spans 16 amino acids. Germline V gene data show CDR1 as LNHDA and CDR2 as SQIVND (reference sequence). CDR3 nucleotides: TGTGCCAGTAGTAACGGACAGGCTGAGAACACCGGGGAGCTGTTTTTT. Protein product: CASSNGQAENTGELFF.

This clone appeared once. The CDR3 DNA follows: TGTGCCAGCACCCACGAGGGGGATGGCTACACCTTC. Protein sequence: CASTHEGDGYTF. The chain joins TRBV6-5 to TRBJ1-2; D possibly corresponds to TRBD1 (6 bases). The CDR3 contains 12 residues. Germline V gene sequence: CDR1 MNHEY, CDR2 SVGAGI. V lost 7 bases to trimming and J lost 6 bases, with 12 bases between them.

The V call is TRBV6-1, the J call TRBJ2-6, with a possible D match to TRBD1 (5 bases). Per germline, CDR1 MNHNS and CDR2 SASEGT. V lost 2 bases and J 4 bases, leaving 9 bases between the germline ends. The CDR3 is 15 amino acids. The CDR3 region has the DNA TGTGCCAGCAGTGAACAGGGCACAGGGGCCAACGTCCTGACTTTC. This encodes CASSEQGTGANVLTF.

CDR3 DNA sequence: TGTGCCAGCAGCGTAGATGACGGGAGGATCTCCTACGAGCAGTACTTC. Its translation: CASSVDDGRISYEQYF. This sequence joins TRBV9 and TRBJ2-7; TRBD2 agrees at 7 bases. The germline V gene encodes CDR1 SGDLS and CDR2 YYNGEE. V dropped 0 bases and J dropped 0; count of bases not matched to a gene: 6. The CDR3 has 16 residues.

The chain is built from TRBV6-5 and TRBJ1-6, with D possibly being TRBD1 (6 bases). The V gene's germline CDR1 is MNHEY and CDR2 SVGAGI. V was trimmed by 0 bases and J by 7 bases, leaving 10 bases between them. CDR3 length: 15 amino acids. In DNA, the CDR3 is TGTGCCAGCAGTTACTCTTACAGGGTGAATTCACCCCTCCACTTT. Protein: CASSYSYRVNSPLHF.

The J gene is TRBJ1-3, the V gene TRBV6-6; 7 bases align to TRBD1. The CDR3 runs 16 residues. V was pared by 2 bases and J by 3 bases, with 7 bases of the junction left unmatched. Germline V gene data show CDR1 as MNHNY and CDR2 as SVGAGI (reference sequence). The CDR3 region has the DNA TGTGCCAGCAGTTACCGGACAGGAAACATTGGAAACACCATATATTTT. It codes for CASSYRTGNIGNTIYF.

This rearrangement joins TRBV21-1 to TRBJ1-1. TRBV21-1 is deemed a pseudogene. The CDR3 extends over 17 amino acids. The CDR3 is CASSKGRFGRDFCRAFF. The CDR3 DNA reads as TGTGCCAGCAGCAAAGGGCGCTTTGGCAGGGACTTTTGTAGGGCTTTCTTT.

This chain joins TRBV3-1 (or the pseudogene TRBV3-2) and TRBJ2-6; D call uncertain. Germline V CDR1 and CDR2: LGHDT, YNNKEL (reference sequence). Trimming removed 4 bases from V and 0 bases from J, with 13 bases in between. This CDR3 is built from 17 residues. CDR3 loop: CASSPIRSRSGANVLTF. The CDR3 bases are TGTGCCAGCAGCCCTATCCGTAGCCGCTCTGGGGCCAACGTCCTGACTTTC.

The chain employs TRBV30 and TRBJ1-1; D ambiguous. CDR3 length: 14 residues. CDR1 is GTSNPN and CDR2 is SVGIG in the germline V gene (reference sequence). Between the trimmed V and J ends, which lost 1 base and 4 bases, there was a span of 13 bases. CDR3: CAWSGLGMATEAFF. The CDR3 region has the DNA TGTGCCTGGAGTGGGCTGGGGATGGCCACTGAAGCTTTCTTT.

CDR3 DNA sequence: TGTGCCAGCAGCACGACCAAACAGGTAAAGAACACTGAAGCTTTCTTT. It codes for CASSTTKQVKNTEAFF. The chain is built from TRBV7-8 and TRBJ1-1; TRBD1 is a possible D gene (5 bases). Germline V gene sequence: CDR1 SGHVS, CDR2 FQNEAQ. The CDR3 extends over 16 amino acids. V was cut by 5 bases and J by 1 base, with 17 bases left in between.

This rearrangement joins TRBV2 to TRBJ2-2; 9 nucleotides agree with TRBD2. The J segment lost 4 bases and the V segment lost 6 bases, leaving 9 bases of the junction unmatched. Germline CDR1 and CDR2: SNHLY and FYNNEI. The length of the CDR3 is 16 residues. The CDR3 DNA reads TGTGCCAGCAGAGGGGGACTAGCCTCTTCCACCGGGGAGCTGTTTTTT. Amino acid sequence: CASRGGLASSTGELFF.

The V gene is TRBV7-9, the J gene TRBJ2-1, with 8 bases identical to TRBD2. CDR1 and CDR2 from the germline V gene are SEHNR and FQNEAQ (reference sequence). The CDR3 contains 14 residues. Trimming at V came to 1 base and at J to 13 bases, leaving 9 bases not matched to a gene. In DNA form, the CDR3 reads TGTGCCAGCAGCTTAGAGGGGGGACTAGATTTTCAGTTCTTC. Its translation: CASSLEGGLDFQFF.

This clone was observed a handful of times. V is TRBV3-1 (or the pseudogene TRBV3-2) and J is TRBJ1-5, with 11 bases identical to TRBD1. Trimming took 4 bases from V and 6 from J; bases not matched to a gene: 2. Germline V lookup: CDR1 LGHDT, CDR2 YNNKEL (reference sequence). This CDR3 has 14 residues. CDR3 nucleotide sequence: TGTGCCAGCAGCCGAGGGACAGGGGGTCAGCCCCAGCATTTT. It codes for CASSRGTGGQPQHF.